What follows are 7 T cell receptor beta chains derived from one specimen sequenced in a study of T cells in Graves' hyperthyroidism and ophthalmopathy. The source material, RNA transcripts, was used to amplify TCR beta CDR3 regions. The HTBI primer set served for first-round RT-PCR of the TCR CDR3. TCRdb reanalysed the multiplex PCR reads using MiXCR and keeps one entry per CDR3 protein. Of over 700,000 distinct CDR3 sequences in the sample, roughly a third were seen once. The sample comprised blood. All receptors derive from a woman in her forties with Graves' hyperthyroidism.

The V call is TRBV5-5, the J call TRBJ1-1; D is undetermined. V was shortened by 7 bases and J by 5 bases, with 24 bases between the two germline ends. The CDR3 has 16 residues. Germline V gene sequence: CDR1 SGHKS, CDR2 YYEKEE (reference sequence). The CDR3 here is CASSTEGPNVVTEAFF. Here the CDR3 DNA reads TGTGCCAGCTCCACGGAGGGCCCCAATGTGGTTACTGAAGCTTTCTTT. Full variable domain (rest looked up from reference TRBV5-5 and TRBJ1-1): DAGVTQSPTHLIKTRGQQVTLRCSPISGHKSVSWYQQVLGQGPQFIFQYYEKEERGRGNFPDRFSARQFPNYSSELNVNALLLGDSALYLCASSTEGPNVVTEAFFGQGTRLTVV.

The chain recombines TRBV7-9 with TRBJ1-5; D perhaps matches TRBD1 (5 bases). Germline-derived CDR1 and CDR2 are SEHNR and FQNEAQ (reference sequence). The CDR3 spans 15 residues. V gave up 3 bases and J gave up 6 bases, with 15 bases separating them. Here the CDR3 reads CASSFYRGSSQPQHF. For the CDR3, the DNA is TGTGCCAGCAGCTTTTATAGGGGATCAAGTCAGCCCCAGCATTTT.

This clonotype occurred many times. This chain connects TRBV24-1 to TRBJ1-5; no reliable D call. This CDR3 has 16 residues. Germline-derived CDR1 and CDR2 are KGHDR and SFDVKD. Trimming removed 2 bases at V and 4 bases at J, with 14 bases between. CDR3 protein: CATSDSTASKNQPQHF. CDR3 nucleotide sequence: TGTGCCACCAGTGATTCTACAGCCTCCAAGAATCAGCCCCAGCATTTT.

This clonotype was seen many times. V and J are TRBV19 and TRBJ1-3; D is ambiguous. V was cut by 5 bases and J by 0 bases, with 2 bases left in between. Germline loops: CDR1 LNHDA, CDR2 SQIVND (reference sequence). There are 12 residues in the CDR3. CDR3: CASSGSGNTIYF. For the CDR3, the DNA is TGTGCCAGTAGTGGCTCTGGAAACACCATATATTTT.

Turning to this clonotype: Being one base from a much bigger clone, this may be a read error. The chain combines TRBV11-2 with TRBJ1-2; 7 nucleotides match TRBD1. Unmatched junction bases numbered 4, after V lost 3 bases and J lost 0 bases. This CDR3 is 15 amino acids long. Germline CDR1 reads SGHAT; CDR2 reads FQNNGV. In DNA form, the CDR3 reads TGTGCCAGCAGCTTCCGACAGGGAACTAACTATGGCTACACCTTC. It codes for CASSFRQGTNYGYTF.

There are many counts of this clonotype. The genes are TRBV2 and TRBJ2-2; weak D call: TRBD2 (5 bases). The CDR3 length is 12 residues. V lost 7 bases and J lost 5, with 8 bases in between. CDR1 and CDR2 from the germline V gene are SNHLY and FYNNEI. The CDR3 DNA is TGTGCCAGCAAGGCGGGTACCGGGGAGCTGTTTTTT. Amino acids: CASKAGTGELFF.

This clonotype was recorded a few times. At one boundary the junction diverges from the germline segment, which might be a read error. V gene TRBV7-2 combines with J gene TRBJ1-6; no firm D call. Germline-derived CDR1 and CDR2 are SGHTA and FQGNSA. The CDR3 covers 17 residues. DNA of the CDR3: TGCGCCAGCAGCCAAGATTACAGAGGCTCCTATAATTCACCCCTCCACTTT. This codes for CASSQDYRGSYNSPLHF.